Below are 19 T cell receptor beta chains sequenced from a single sample in a study of Graves' ophthalmopathy and Graves' hyperthyroidism. For repertoire sequencing, the TCR beta CDR3 regions were amplified from RNA transcripts. HTBI primers were used in a first-round RT-PCR, which preceded a second-round multiplex PCR. One entry per CDR3 protein, called by TCRdb with MiXCR from the multiplex PCR reads. The data show 560,000 or so distinct CDR3 sequences, with about two fifths seen just once and about 4% held by the top ten. The sequenced sample consisted of peripheral blood or thyroid tissue (not recorded which). These receptors were obtained from an adult man with Graves' hyperthyroidism.

J is TRBJ1-4 and V is TRBV7-8, with D hard to call. This CDR3 comprises 16 residues. V was shortened by 7 bases and J by 0 bases, with 15 bases between the two germline ends. CDR1 is SGHVS, CDR2 FQNEAQ, per germline. CDR3: CASTQRAPSTNEKLFF. CDR3 nucleotide sequence: TGTGCCAGCACCCAGCGGGCCCCCTCAACTAATGAAAAACTGTTTTTT.

This clonotype was detected many times. The chain joins TRBV6-1 to TRBJ1-6; possibly TRBD1 for D (6 bases). CDR3 size: 14 residues. The germline gives CDR1 MNHNS, CDR2 SASEGT. V gave up 7 bases and J gave up 1 base, with 8 bases separating them. Here the CDR3 DNA reads TGTGCCAGCAAGGGGGGTTCCTATAATTCACCCCTCCACTTT. It encodes CASKGGSYNSPLHF.

V and J are TRBV6-5 and TRBJ2-7; 9 bases match TRBD1. The CDR3 has 15 amino acids. Trimming took 4 bases from V and 7 from J; bases not matched to a gene: 11. Germline V gene lookup returns CDR1 MNHEY and CDR2 SVGAGI. This CDR3 reads CASSSGGQGLGEQYF. The DNA of the CDR3 is TGTGCCAGCAGTTCCGGGGGACAGGGATTGGGAGAGCAGTACTTC.

A word on this clonotype: One junction end disagrees with the germline gene, perhaps due to a read error. This chain links TRBV10-3 with TRBJ2-7, with 9 positions matching TRBD1. CDR3 length: 13 residues. Per germline, CDR1 ENHRY and CDR2 SYGVKD. CDR3 sequence reads: CAIDGQGSHEQHF. The CDR3 coding sequence is TGTGCCATCGACGGACAGGGGTCCCACGAGCAGCACTTC.

This clonotype occurred many times. The CDR3 region is CSARPGLAGDETQYF. CDR3 DNA: TGCAGTGCTAGACCCGGACTAGCGGGGGATGAGACCCAGTACTTC. This chain joins TRBV20-1 and TRBJ2-5; 13 bases line up with TRBD2. CDR1 and CDR2 from the germline V gene are DFQATT and SNEGSKA (reference sequence). V trimming: 2 bases; J trimming: 5 bases; junction bases outside the gene matches: 5. This CDR3 region has 15 residues.

This clonotype was seen repeatedly, ten times or more. V gene TRBV7-9 combines with J gene TRBJ2-6; unclear D gene. The CDR3 sequence is 18 residues long. Trimming stripped 0 bases from V and 0 bases from J, with 12 bases between. Germline V gives CDR1 SEHNR, CDR2 FQNEAQ (reference sequence). The CDR3 is CASSLAGTPDSGANVLTF. The CDR3 nucleotides are TGTGCCAGCAGCTTAGCGGGAACACCAGACTCTGGGGCCAACGTCCTGACTTTC.

Only a few counts were recorded for this clonotype. The chain links TRBV7-3 to TRBJ2-3; 7 bases fit TRBD2. V shed 3 bases, J shed 2 bases, and the junction held 8 bases outside the gene matches. Germline V gene lookup returns CDR1 SGHTA and CDR2 FQGTGA. CDR3 length equals 16 residues. The chain's CDR3 is CASSFRGEGDTDTQYF. CDR3 DNA: TGTGCCAGCAGCTTTCGGGGGGAGGGTGACACAGATACGCAGTATTTT.

J is TRBJ2-3 and V is TRBV7-8; D call uncertain. The CDR3 contains 16 residues. Trimming shortened V by 2 bases and J by 0 bases, and 12 bases separated the two germline ends. Germline V lookup: CDR1 SGHVS, CDR2 FQNEAQ. The CDR3 sequence: CASSLMGKASTDTQYF. CDR3 DNA sequence: TGTGCCAGCAGCTTAATGGGGAAAGCTAGCACAGATACGCAGTATTTT.

The CDR3 reads CASSIEGTSPLHF. In DNA, the CDR3 is TGTGCCAGTAGTATAGAAGGGACTTCACCCCTCCACTTT. The genes are TRBV19 and TRBJ1-6; the D gene is possibly TRBD1 (5 bases). V lost 0 bases, J lost 9 bases, and 6 bases lay in between. The length of the CDR3 is 13 residues. The germline gives CDR1 LNHDA, CDR2 SQIVND (reference sequence).

The chain is built from TRBV25-1 and TRBJ1-6; D is undetermined. The CDR3 consists of 16 residues. The germline gives CDR1 MGHDK, CDR2 SYGVNS. Deletions cut 1 base from V and 0 bases from J, with 7 bases between. The CDR3, as DNA: TGTGCCAGCAGTGAATCGGGAGCCTCCTATAATTCACCCCTCCACTTT. This encodes CASSESGASYNSPLHF. The whole variable domain, filled in from reference TRBV25-1 and TRBJ1-6, reads EADIYQTPRYLVIGTGKKITLECSQTMGHDKMYWYQQDPGMELHLIHYSYGVNSTEKGDLSSESTVSRIRTEHFPLTLESARPSHTSQYLCASSESGASYNSPLHFGNGTRLTVT.

This clonotype has ten or more counts. The V gene is TRBV6-4, the J gene TRBJ1-2; 7 bases align to TRBD1. This CDR3 has 13 amino acids. Germline-derived CDR1 and CDR2 are MRHNA and SNTAGT. After removal of 5 bases from V and 2 bases from J, the junction contained 2 bases not matched to a gene. The CDR3 sequence is CASSTGANYGYTF. In nucleotides, the CDR3 is TGTGCCAGCAGTACAGGGGCGAACTATGGCTACACCTTC.

The chain carries TRBV3-1 and TRBJ2-7; no clear D gene. There are 13 residues in the CDR3. Trimming removed 2 bases from V and 0 bases from J, with 5 bases in between. Germline CDR1 and CDR2: LGHDT and YNNKEL (reference sequence). The CDR3 protein is CASSQSSSYEQYF. CDR3 sequence (DNA): TGTGCCAGCAGCCAATCCAGCTCCTACGAGCAGTACTTC.

Comments on this clonotype: A clone one base away is much larger, so this may be a read error. This CDR3 fails to terminate in the conserved phenylalanine or tryptophan, so it likely reflects a read error. The V gene is TRBV19, the J gene TRBJ2-7; 8 positions match TRBD1. This CDR3 has 14 residues. V trimming: 5 bases; J trimming: 1 base; junction bases outside the gene matches: 4. Germline-derived CDR1 and CDR2 are LNHDA and SQIVND (reference sequence). CDR3 in DNA: TGTGCCAGTAGTGCCACAGGGGGTTCCTACGAGCAGTACCTC. Encoded protein: CASSATGGSYEQYL.

The table lists this clonotype with many counts. The rearrangement links TRBV20-1 to TRBJ1-1, with TRBD1 identical over 8 bases. This CDR3 contains 12 residues. The V segment lost 5 bases and the J segment 4 bases; nucleotides outside the gene matches: 3. Germline loops: CDR1 DFQATT, CDR2 SNEGSKA (reference sequence). This CDR3 reads CSAPTGGTEAFF. The CDR3 coding sequence is TGCAGTGCTCCCACAGGGGGCACTGAAGCTTTCTTT.

A word on this clonotype: This may be a read error, as it is one base from a much larger clone. The chain uses TRBV20-1 and TRBJ1-1, with no clear D. There are 13 residues in the CDR3. CDR1 is DFQATT and CDR2 is SNEGSKA in the germline V gene (reference sequence). CDR3 bases: TGCAGTGCTAGGGGCACAATGAACGCTGAAGCTTTCTTT. It translates to CSARGTMNAEAFF.

This sequence joins TRBV7-2 and TRBJ2-5, with 8 bases identical to TRBD2. There are 15 residues in the CDR3. J gave up 4 bases and V 0 bases, and 4 bases lay outside the gene matches. CDR1 is SGHTA and CDR2 is FQGNSA in the germline V gene. This CDR3 is CASSLAAGVGETQYF. Written as DNA, the CDR3 is TGTGCCAGCAGCTTAGCAGCGGGGGTGGGAGAGACCCAGTACTTC. The variable domain in full, completed from reference TRBV7-2 and TRBJ2-5, reads GAGVSQSPSNKVTEKGKDVELRCDPISGHTALYWYRQSLGQGLEFLIYFQGNSAPDKSGLPSDRFSAERTGGSVSTLTIQRTQQEDSAVYLCASSLAAGVGETQYFGPGTRLLVL.

This clonotype was recorded at least ten times. The chain uses TRBV6-5 and TRBJ1-2; 7 bases align to TRBD1. The CDR3 is 14 residues long. CDR1 is MNHEY and CDR2 is SVGAGI in the germline V gene. The junction had 5 bases not matched to a gene; V was cut back by 5 bases and J by 2 bases. CDR3 region: CASSRQGRNYGYTF. The CDR3 DNA reads TGTGCCAGCAGTAGACAGGGTCGCAACTATGGCTACACCTTC.

In its sample, this clonotype was seen many times. V gene TRBV2 combines with J gene TRBJ2-7; 9 nucleotides line up with TRBD1. V was pared by 11 bases and J by 0 bases, with 2 bases of the junction left unmatched. Germline V gives CDR1 SNHLY, CDR2 FYNNEI. The CDR3 sequence is 12 residues long. The CDR3 is CAGQGPSYEQYF. The CDR3 bases are TGTGCCGGACAGGGGCCCTCCTACGAGCAGTACTTC.

This clonotype was seen repeatedly, ten times or more. The rearrangement links TRBV10-2 to TRBJ1-5, with D uncertain. The CDR3 sequence is 14 residues long. The germline gives CDR1 WSHSY, CDR2 SAAADI. Trimming took off 6 bases at V and 4 bases at J, with 13 bases between the two ends. CDR3 in amino acids: CASRNTESNQPQHF. The CDR3 DNA sequence: TGCGCCAGCAGGAATACAGAATCGAATCAGCCCCAGCATTTT.